This T cell receptor (beta chain) was sequenced during a study of blood T cell repertoires in COVID-19. Study-level background: Samples of COVID-19 (acute and convalescent) were obtained from the United States, Italy and Spain.

The data were produced by immunoSEQ multiplex PCR, yet TCRdb's version contains in-frame clones alone and is incomplete. The table shows 200,000 to 250,000 clones, with 83% occurring only once. The CDR3 loop spans 15 amino acids. V was pared by 9 bases and J by 4 bases, with 10 bases of the junction left unmatched. Germline V gives CDR1 SNHLY, CDR2 FYNNEI. The source material was PBMCs or T cells enriched from blood (not recorded which). The chain recombines TRBV2 with TRBJ1-3; TRBD1 matches at 9 bases. The TCR sequence derives from a woman in her fifties or sixties who had been exposed to COVID-19. CDR3 in DNA: TGTGCCAGGAGGGGACAGGGAGGAACGGGAAACACCATATATTTT. As protein: CARRGQGGTGNTIYF.